This TCR beta chain was retrieved from a study of identical twins. Study-wide findings and caveats: For out-of-frame beta sequences, excess twin sharing was weaker. Within twin pairs, the out-of-frame alpha sequences they shared showed excess low generation probability.

Comment on this clonotype: Antigen specificity is unknown.

The J segment lost 4 bases and the V segment lost 11 bases, leaving 18 bases of the junction unmatched. The CDR3 contains 18 residues. Per germline, CDR1 MNHNS and CDR2 SASEGT. A single record per CDR3 protein comes from TCRdb applying MiXCR to the 5' RACE reads. The sample consists of 350,000 to 600,000 distinct CDR3 sequences, 12% to 15% of them appearing once. These data were also filed under a second study, of yellow fever vaccine responses in identical twins.

The chain employs TRBV6-1 and TRBJ2-2; 11 bases are a match to TRBD2. The sequence was collected from a young woman in good health. Sequencing was performed on CD4+ T cells sorted from blood. The CDR3 nucleotides are TGTGCCGGCGGTATAGCCGGGGCTAGCGGGGGGCGCACCGGGGAGCTGTTTTTT. Amino acid sequence: CAGGIAGASGGRTGELFF.